This record looks at one T cell receptor beta chain sequence and its context. What antigen it recognizes has not been identified. The input lacks base qualities; no much larger clone sits a single base away. From the cysteine up to the phenylalanine, the CDR3 has a length of 12 residues. Only the CDR3 DNA stays, 36 bases, in frame from base 1. The V end gives up 3 bases and the J end 7 bases, leaving 2 bases in the junction not matched to a gene. CDR1 is given as MDHEN and CDR2 as SYDVKM, both from the germline V gene. The method behind the library was the immunoSEQ multiplex PCR assay. Held by TCRdb, this immuneACCESS table contains in-frame sequences only and omits some clones. Under half of the omission traces to an unresolved V gene where checked; the cause of the rest is unknown. Recorded for this sample are 100,000 to 150,000 clones; about 90% of them occurred a single time. The ten biggest clones cover over 2% of the sample.

The data were taken from a study of control samples from healthy donors and cancer patients (TCRdb year 2020). The chain links TRBV28 with TRBJ2-5; 7 of the junction bases match TRBD1. The material sequenced was blood. The TCR sequence derives from a woman aged 45-59 years in good health. The DNA sequence reads TGTGCCAGCAGTTTCAGGGACAGGACCCAGTACTTC. This translates into CASSFRDRTQYF. The CDR3, completed at both ends by the reference TRBV28 and TRBJ2-5 genes, gives the full variable domain DVKVTQSSRYLVKRTGEKVFLECVQDMDHENMFWYRQDPGLGLRLIYFSYDVKMKEKGDIPEGYSVSREKKERFSLILESASTNQTSMYLCASSFRDRTQYFGPGTRLLVL.